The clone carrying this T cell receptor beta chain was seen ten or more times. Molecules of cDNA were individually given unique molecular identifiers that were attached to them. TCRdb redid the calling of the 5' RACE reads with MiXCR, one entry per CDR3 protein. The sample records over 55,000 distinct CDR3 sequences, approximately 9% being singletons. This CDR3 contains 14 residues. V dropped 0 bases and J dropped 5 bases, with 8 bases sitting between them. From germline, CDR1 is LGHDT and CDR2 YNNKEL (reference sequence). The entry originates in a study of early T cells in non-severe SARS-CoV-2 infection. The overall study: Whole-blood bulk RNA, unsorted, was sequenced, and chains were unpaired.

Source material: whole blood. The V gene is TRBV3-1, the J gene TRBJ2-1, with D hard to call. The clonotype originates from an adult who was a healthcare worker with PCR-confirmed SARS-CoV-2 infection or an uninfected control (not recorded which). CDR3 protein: CASSQEGSHNEQFF. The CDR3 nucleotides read TGTGCCAGCAGCCAAGAAGGCAGTCACAATGAGCAGTTCTTC.